The 23 T cell receptor beta chains reported below all come from one sample, sequenced in a study of synovial regulatory T cells in juvenile arthritis. This table comes from immunoSEQ multiplex PCR, and its TCRdb copy is limited to in-frame clones, with some not included. Across approximately 10,000 clones, the top ten clones capture about 1.1% of the sample. Sequenced material: Treg cells from blood. Subset noted: remaining (HLA-DR-negative) circulating blood Treg cells. Source of these receptors: a donor between 2 and 29 years old with juvenile idiopathic arthritis.

The gene calls are TRBV7-2 and TRBJ2-7; TCRdb's D call of TRBD1 is untestable without DNA. The CDR3 is 15 residues long. The DNA is unrecorded. Germline assignment: CDR1 SGHTA and CDR2 FQGNSA. CDR3 sequence reads: CASSPQGVGTYEQYF.

The gene calls are TRBV28 and TRBJ1-2; TCRdb gives TRBD1 as the D gene, but with no DNA this cannot be confirmed. This CDR3 spans 15 amino acids. The DNA is not on file. The germline gives CDR1 MDHEN, CDR2 SYDVKM. CDR3 sequence: CASSLSGQGRYGYTF.

The chain links TRBV7-9 to TRBJ2-7; the D call of TRBD1 rests on TCRdb alone, since no DNA is present to check it. Germline V lookup: CDR1 SEHNR, CDR2 FQNEAQ (reference sequence). There are 15 residues in the CDR3. No DNA sequence is on record. The CDR3 sequence: CASSRGIQGTYEQYF.

This clone is labeled medium-sized based on frequency. This chain joins TRBV10-2 and TRBJ1-3. Germline V CDR1 and CDR2: WSHSY, SAAADI. This CDR3 comprises 14 residues. No DNA was logged. The CDR3: CASSDWGTGNTIYF.

The gene calls are TRBV5-1 and TRBJ2-3. Germline V gene sequence: CDR1 SGHRS, CDR2 YFSETQ. There are 15 residues in the CDR3. There is no recorded DNA. The CDR3 loop reads CASSLDGRSTDTQYF.

The chain combines TRBV7-2 with TRBJ2-3. Germline-derived CDR1 and CDR2 are SGHTA and FQGNSA. This CDR3 has 11 residues. DNA is not recorded here. The CDR3 sequence: CASSYTDTQYF.

This chain links TRBV27 with TRBJ2-7; as DNA is missing, the TRBD2 call by TCRdb cannot be tested. CDR1 is MNHEY, CDR2 SMNVEV, per germline (reference sequence). The CDR3 has 17 residues. The DNA is not on file. The CDR3 region is CASRLRGREFTGYEQYF.

The genes are TRBV2 and TRBJ2-1; the D call of TRBD2 rests on TCRdb alone, since no DNA is present to check it. Germline V gene data show CDR1 as SNHLY and CDR2 as FYNNEI. This CDR3 is built from 13 residues. DNA for this receptor is not on file. This CDR3 reads CASSEVSYNEQFF.

The genes are TRBV27 and TRBJ1-2. Germline assignment: CDR1 MNHEY and CDR2 SMNVEV (reference sequence). The CDR3 runs to 14 residues. Only the protein is on record. The CDR3 loop reads CASRSGGISYGYTF.

The gene calls are TRBV7-8 and TRBJ2-6. Germline CDR1 and CDR2: SGHVS and FQNEAQ. This CDR3 has 16 amino acids. No DNA has been recorded. This CDR3 is CASSYYSRSGANVLTF.

V and J are TRBV5-8 and TRBJ2-3; the D call of TRBD1 rests on TCRdb alone, since no DNA is present to check it. This CDR3 is built from 14 residues. The nucleotide record is missing. Germline lookup yields CDR1 SGHTS and CDR2 YDEGEE. The CDR3 sequence: CASSLGSGPDTQYF.

The chain employs TRBV5-1 and TRBJ2-7; TCRdb's D call, TRBD2, is unchecked because there is no DNA. This CDR3 comprises 14 residues. No coding sequence is recorded. Per the germline V gene, CDR1 is SGHRS and CDR2 is YFSETQ. The CDR3 sequence is CASSTERIGYEQYF. The full variable domain, rest sourced from reference TRBV5-1 and TRBJ2-7, is KAGVTQTPRYLIKTRGQQVTLSCSPISGHRSVSWYQQTPGQGLQFLFEYFSETQRNKGNFPGRFSGRQFSNSRSEMNVSTLELGDSALYLCASSTERIGYEQYFGPGTRLTVT.

The V call is TRBV7-6, the J call TRBJ2-5; TCRdb outputs TRBD1, but without DNA this stays unchecked. The CDR3 length is 12 residues. Only the protein is on record. Germline CDR1 and CDR2: SGHVS and FNYEAQ. CDR3 loop: CASSLYGETQYF.

Considering frequency, this clone is medium-sized. The chain joins TRBV4-1 to TRBJ1-4. CDR3 length: 14 amino acids. DNA is not on record. The germline gives CDR1 MGHRA, CDR2 YSYEKL. CDR3 sequence: CASSQEKGAGKLFF.

The CDR3 loop reads CASSLTGDFGYTF. V and J are TRBV11-2 and TRBJ1-2; the D call from TCRdb, TRBD1, cannot be confirmed without DNA. The CDR3 contains 13 residues. There is no recorded DNA. CDR1 SGHAT and CDR2 FQNNGV come from the germline V gene.

The chain has TRBV10-3 and TRBJ2-1; TCRdb's assignment of TRBD2 cannot be checked, as there is no DNA. This CDR3 has 13 residues. No DNA has been recorded. Germline V gives CDR1 ENHRY, CDR2 SYGVKD. CDR3 residues: CAISEQGGNEQFF.

This chain links TRBV5-1 with TRBJ1-1. CDR3 size: 15 residues. DNA is not recorded here. Germline V gives CDR1 SGHRS, CDR2 YFSETQ. This CDR3 reads CASSISSFMNTEAFF.

The CDR3 spells CASSPIYRATEAFF. The rearrangement links TRBV27 to TRBJ1-1; absent DNA, TCRdb's TRBD1 call cannot be checked. The CDR3 sequence is 14 residues long. The coding DNA is unavailable. From germline, CDR1 is MNHEY and CDR2 SMNVEV (reference sequence).

The genes are TRBV9 and TRBJ1-2. CDR1 and CDR2 from the germline V gene are SGDLS and YYNGEE. The CDR3 is 12 residues long. DNA is not recorded here. CDR3 sequence reads: CASSVEGYGYTF.

This chain uses TRBV4-1 with TRBJ2-7; TCRdb picks TRBD1, but there is no DNA to check that call. In germline, CDR1 is MGHRA, CDR2 YSYEKL. The CDR3 runs to 16 residues. No DNA has been recorded. This CDR3 reads CASSQESRTGSYEQYF.

The chain recombines TRBV25-1 with TRBJ1-2; TCRdb returns TRBD1, unconfirmable since there is no DNA. The CDR3 is 14 residues long. Nucleotide data are not available. Germline CDR1 and CDR2: MGHDK and SYGVNS. This CDR3 is CASSFRGEVSGYTF.

V is TRBV7-9 and J is TRBJ2-3; lacking DNA, the TRBD2 call made by TCRdb goes unchecked. CDR3 length: 14 residues. Only the protein sequence is given. In germline, CDR1 is SEHNR, CDR2 FQNEAQ (reference sequence). This CDR3 reads CASSRSGVTDTQYF.

The chain couples TRBV27 to TRBJ2-1; no DNA is available, so the TRBD2 call from TCRdb remains unchecked. Germline values: CDR1 MNHEY, CDR2 SMNVEV (reference sequence). This CDR3 comprises 13 residues. DNA is not recorded here. CDR3 amino acids: CASGGRSLNEQFF.